These 27 T cell receptor beta chains originate from one sample sequenced in a study of persistence of HIV-infected CD4 T cells. Cells were stimulated with overlapping HIV-1 Gag 15-mer peptides. CD4+ T cells upregulating both CD40 ligand and CD69 were sorted as responding cells. Sequencing used immunoSEQ version 4 in survey mode. The table came from immunoSEQ multiplex PCR; TCRdb's copy has only in-frame clones and leaves some out. The table lists nearly 20,000 clones, 65% of them singletons. These TCRs' antigens remain unknown. The sequencing here drew on CD4+ T cells sorted from PBMCs after roughly 18-hour stimulation, taken from a patient who received antiretroviral therapy. The source of these receptors is an adult woman with HIV who was CMV-seropositive.

The chain employs TRBV7-6 and TRBJ2-7, with TRBD1 identical over 8 bases. Germline V lookup: CDR1 SGHVS, CDR2 FNYEAQ. J lost 3 bases, V lost 3 bases, and 4 bases had no gene match. The CDR3 runs to 14 residues. CDR3 residues: CASSFRDRIYEQYF. The CDR3 DNA follows: TGTGCCAGCAGCTTCCGGGACAGGATCTACGAGCAGTACTTC.

The CDR3 coding sequence is TGTGCCAGCAGCTTGTTTCAGGACGCTAACTATGGCTACACCTTC. It encodes CASSLFQDANYGYTF. This sequence joins TRBV5-6 and TRBJ1-2, with D uncertain. The CDR3 length is 15 residues. Trimming left V 1 base short and J 0 bases short, with 10 bases between. The germline gives CDR1 SGHDT, CDR2 YYEEEE. Variable domain in full (rest from reference TRBV5-6 and TRBJ1-2): DAGVTQSPTHLIKTRGQQVTLRCSPKSGHDTVSWYQQALGQGPQFIFQYYEEEERQRGNFPDRFSGHQFPNYSSELNVNALLLGDSALYLCASSLFQDANYGYTFGSGTRLTVV.

This clone appeared a few times. The V and J genes are TRBV4-1 and TRBJ2-7, with D hard to call. The CDR3 covers 14 residues. Germline CDR1 reads MGHRA; CDR2 reads YSYEKL. Trimming took off 2 bases at V and 3 bases at J, with 11 bases between the two ends. CDR3 residues: CASSQSTVVYEQYF. CDR3 in DNA: TGCGCCAGCAGCCAATCGACTGTAGTCTACGAGCAGTACTTC.

The genes are TRBV3-1 (or the pseudogene TRBV3-2) and TRBJ2-1; D perhaps matches TRBD1 (6 bases). The CDR3 runs to 13 residues. Germline CDR1 and CDR2: LGHDT and YNNKEL (reference sequence). V was trimmed by 3 bases and J by 8 bases, leaving 11 bases between them. The CDR3 DNA sequence: TGTGCCAGCAGCCAGAAACAGGGTGATGAGCAGTTCTTC. Encoded protein: CASSQKQGDEQFF.

By share, this clone ranks as medium-sized. The V and J genes are TRBV5-1 and TRBJ2-1; D gene unclear. The CDR3 has 12 residues. Trimming removed 2 bases at V and 9 bases at J, with 9 bases between. Germline CDR1 is SGHRS and CDR2 is YFSETQ. The CDR3 DNA reads as TGCGCCAGCAGCTTACCCAGCAGTGAGCAGTTCTTC. Encoded protein: CASSLPSSEQFF.

The genes are TRBV7-2 and TRBJ1-1, with TRBD1 matching over 7 bases. In germline, CDR1 is SGHTA, CDR2 FQGNSA. This CDR3 contains 16 residues. The V segment lost 7 bases and the J segment 7 bases; nucleotides outside the gene matches: 18. The CDR3 nucleotides read TGTGCCAGCAAAAAGGACAGAGGGACAGTTAATTATGAAGCTTTCTTT. It encodes CASKKDRGTVNYEAFF.

Concerning this clone itself: The same CDR3 arises from other DNA sequences in this sample as well. This chain uses TRBV19 with TRBJ1-1; D gene unclear. The CDR3 extends over 14 amino acids. V dropped 2 bases and J dropped 3 bases, with 10 bases sitting between them. Germline lookup yields CDR1 LNHDA and CDR2 SQIVND (reference sequence). CDR3: CASSIWGLDTEAFF. The DNA for the CDR3 is TGTGCCAGTAGTATATGGGGATTGGACACTGAAGCTTTCTTT.

This clone qualifies as medium-sized. The chain joins TRBV12-5 to TRBJ1-2; 9 bases map to TRBD1. Trimming at V came to 2 bases and at J to 6 bases, leaving 4 bases not matched to a gene. Germline-derived CDR1 and CDR2 are LGHNT and FRNRAP. The CDR3 is made up of 14 amino acids. The CDR3 reads CASGLWGQGNGYTF. CDR3 DNA sequence: TGTGCTAGTGGTTTGTGGGGACAGGGTAATGGCTACACCTTC.

The chain carries TRBV29-1 and TRBJ2-3; D gene uncertain. Per germline, CDR1 SQVTM and CDR2 ANQGSEA. The CDR3 is 11 residues long. Trimming shortened V by 7 bases and J by 6 bases, and 11 bases separated the two germline ends. CDR3: CSGVLTDTQYF. The DNA of the CDR3 is TGCAGCGGCGTCCTTACCGATACGCAGTATTTT.

V gene TRBV3-1 (or the pseudogene TRBV3-2) combines with J gene TRBJ1-2; 8 bases align to TRBD1. V trimming: 1 base; J trimming: 2 bases; junction bases outside the gene matches: 3. CDR1 LGHDT and CDR2 YNNKEL come from the germline V gene (reference sequence). The CDR3 contains 15 residues. The chain's CDR3 is CASSQGTGRNYGYTF. The CDR3 DNA follows: TGTGCCAGCAGCCAAGGGACAGGGAGAAACTATGGCTACACCTTC.

This clone was counted a single time. This chain links TRBV2 with TRBJ2-2; TRBD1 is a possible D gene (5 bases). Germline V CDR1 and CDR2: SNHLY, FYNNEI. Trimming pared 2 bases from V and 5 bases from J, leaving 12 bases between. The CDR3 totals 15 residues. The CDR3 nucleotides read TGTGCCAGCAGTGAACAGGCAGGGCGGACCGGGGAGCTGTTTTTT. As protein: CASSEQAGRTGELFF.

This clone is categorized as medium-sized. This same CDR3 is encoded by further DNA sequences in the sample. CDR3 residues: CASSLALAGAGELFF. The CDR3 DNA is TGCGCCAGCAGCCTCGCGCTAGCGGGGGCCGGGGAGCTGTTTTTT. The V and J genes are TRBV10-1 and TRBJ2-2; 10 bases align to TRBD2. V shed 6 bases, J shed 6 bases, and the junction held 7 bases outside the gene matches. Germline V CDR1 and CDR2: WNHNN, SYGVQD (reference sequence). The CDR3 length is 15 residues.

By its share, this clone is medium-sized. The chain carries TRBV10-3 and TRBJ2-7; D is undetermined. From germline, CDR1 is ENHRY and CDR2 SYGVKD. V dropped 3 bases and J dropped 3 bases, with 9 bases sitting between them. The CDR3 is 13 amino acids. The CDR3 region has the DNA TGTGCCATCAGTGAAGAAGTGTTCTACGAGCAGTACGTC. This gives the protein CAISEEVFYEQYV.

There are a few counts of this clone. The chain employs TRBV11-1 and TRBJ1-3; D possibly corresponds to TRBD1 (6 bases). Per germline, CDR1 SGHAT and CDR2 FQDESV (reference sequence). V lost 5 bases, J lost 4 bases, and 15 bases lay in between. The CDR3 covers 15 residues. The CDR3 loop is CASSRPAGAGNTIYF. The DNA for the CDR3 is TGTGCCAGCAGCCGACCAGCAGGGGCCGGAAACACCATATATTTT.

The CDR3 bases are TGTGCCAGTACGCTTCTGGGTCCAAGCACTGAAGCTTTCTTT. Translated, it gives CASTLLGPSTEAFF. V is TRBV19 and J is TRBJ1-1; D gene ambiguous. Trimming shortened V by 7 bases and J by 4 bases, and 16 bases separated the two germline ends. This CDR3 has 14 residues. From germline, CDR1 is LNHDA and CDR2 SQIVND (reference sequence).

J is TRBJ1-1 and V is TRBV6-1; D perhaps matches TRBD1 (5 bases). The CDR3 contains 14 residues. CDR1 and CDR2 (germline): MNHNS, SASEGT. Trimming left V 0 bases short and J 11 bases short, with 16 bases between. CDR3 nucleotides: TGTGCCAGCAGTGAAGCGGGCAGGGAGATTGTCGCTTTCTTT. Translating it yields CASSEAGREIVAFF.

V and J are TRBV13 and TRBJ2-1, with 11 bases that match TRBD2. The V segment lost 5 bases and the J segment 4 bases; nucleotides outside the gene matches: 7. Per germline, CDR1 PRHDT and CDR2 FYEKMQ (reference sequence). The CDR3 runs 16 residues. The CDR3 sequence: CASSLRTSGYYNEQFF. In DNA, the CDR3 is TGTGCCAGCAGCCTAAGGACTAGCGGGTATTACAATGAGCAGTTCTTC.

Here the CDR3 reads CAFRVGTEAFF. The CDR3 DNA is TGTGCCTTTCGAGTTGGAACTGAAGCTTTCTTT. V gene TRBV5-4 combines with J gene TRBJ1-1; D is ambiguous. Germline CDR1 SGHNT, CDR2 YYREEE (reference sequence). The length of the CDR3 is 11 residues. Trimming took 10 bases from V and 5 from J, leaving 12 bases between them.

As regards this clone: The same CDR3 can be traced to other DNA sequences in this sample. V is TRBV30 and J is TRBJ1-5; D ambiguous. Deletions cut 3 bases from V and 4 bases from J, with 10 bases between. CDR1 and CDR2 (germline): GTSNPN, SVGIG (reference sequence). The CDR3 consists of 13 residues. This chain's CDR3 is CAWSGMGNQPQHF. CDR3 nucleotides: TGTGCCTGGAGCGGAATGGGGAATCAGCCCCAGCATTTT.

The gene calls are TRBV27 and TRBJ1-4, with 7 bases aligning to TRBD1. The CDR3 contains 15 residues. The V gene end was trimmed by 5 bases and the J gene end by 8 bases; junction bases not matched to a gene: 11. The germline V gene encodes CDR1 MNHEY and CDR2 SMNVEV (reference sequence). The CDR3 DNA is TGTGCCAGCAGTAAACAGGGGAATGAGGGGGAAAAACTGTTTTTT. Translating gives CASSKQGNEGEKLFF.

In nucleotides, the CDR3 is TGTGCCAGCAGCTTAGTACAGCATGGCTACACCTTC. Translated, it gives CASSLVQHGYTF. V is TRBV7-2 and J is TRBJ1-2; D gene ambiguous. CDR1 and CDR2 (germline): SGHTA, FQGNSA. With 1 base removed from V and 6 bases from J, the gap between germline ends came to 6 bases. This CDR3 contains 12 residues.

The chain recombines TRBV11-1 with TRBJ1-1; weak D call: TRBD1 (5 bases). This CDR3 is 15 amino acids long. Germline V gene sequence: CDR1 SGHAT, CDR2 FQDESV (reference sequence). Trimming cost V 4 bases and J 0 bases, with 12 bases left between them. The chain's CDR3 is CASSSSGGMNTEAFF. As DNA, the CDR3 is TGTGCCAGCAGCTCCTCCGGGGGAATGAACACTGAAGCTTTCTTT.

This clone was picked up a small number of times. The chain couples TRBV5-6 to TRBJ1-1; 9 bases are a match to TRBD1. Germline V gene data show CDR1 as SGHDT and CDR2 as YYEEEE. After removal of 5 bases from V and 4 bases from J, the junction contained 6 bases not matched to a gene. This CDR3 has 14 amino acids. The CDR3 DNA is TGTGCCAGCAGAGCTCTGGGACAGGGCACTGAAGCTTTCTTT. Translated, it gives CASRALGQGTEAFF.

This clone was seen more than once but under ten times. The chain links TRBV12-3 or TRBV12-4 to TRBJ1-2; the match to TRBD1 covers 8 bases. After removal of 6 bases from V and 8 bases from J, the junction contained 5 bases not matched to a gene. This CDR3 is built from 12 residues. The CDR3 here is CASSRTGLGYTF. CDR3 bases: TGTGCCAGCAGCAGGACAGGGTTGGGCTACACCTTC.

This chain joins TRBV6-5 and TRBJ1-1; no reliable D call. Trimming took off 5 bases at V and 3 bases at J, with 7 bases between the two ends. CDR1 and CDR2 (germline): MNHEY, SVGAGI. The CDR3 runs 12 residues. The CDR3 sequence is CASSPRDTEAFF. As DNA, the CDR3 is TGTGCCAGCAGTCCGAGGGACACTGAAGCTTTCTTT.

This clone rates as medium-sized. The chain carries TRBV2 and TRBJ1-5; D is possibly TRBD1 (5 bases). The CDR3 is 15 amino acids. Trimming removed 6 bases from V and 2 bases from J, with 14 bases in between. Per the germline V gene, CDR1 is SNHLY and CDR2 is FYNNEI. The CDR3 protein is CASRRGLSGNQPQHF. CDR3 bases: TGTGCCAGCAGACGGGGCTTGTCGGGCAATCAGCCCCAGCATTTT.

A few counts support this clone. V gene TRBV3-1 (or the pseudogene TRBV3-2) combines with J gene TRBJ2-3, with D possibly being TRBD1 (6 bases). The CDR3 loop spans 13 amino acids. V gave up 4 bases and J gave up 6 bases, with 11 bases separating them. Germline lookup yields CDR1 LGHDT and CDR2 YNNKEL (reference sequence). In DNA form, the CDR3 reads TGTGCCAGCAGCCTCCCAGGGGCCGATACGCAGTATTTT. It encodes CASSLPGADTQYF.